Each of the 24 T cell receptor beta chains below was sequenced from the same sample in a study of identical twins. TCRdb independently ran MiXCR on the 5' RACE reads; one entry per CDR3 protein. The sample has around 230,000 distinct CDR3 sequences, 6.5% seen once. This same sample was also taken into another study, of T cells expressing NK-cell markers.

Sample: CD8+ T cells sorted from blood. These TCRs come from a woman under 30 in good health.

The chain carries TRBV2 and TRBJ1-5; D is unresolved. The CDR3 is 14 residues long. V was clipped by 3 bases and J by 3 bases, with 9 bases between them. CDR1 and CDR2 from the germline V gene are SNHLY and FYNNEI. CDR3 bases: TGTGCCAGCAGTGATAACCGCTTCAATCAGCCCCAGCATTTT. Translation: CASSDNRFNQPQHF.

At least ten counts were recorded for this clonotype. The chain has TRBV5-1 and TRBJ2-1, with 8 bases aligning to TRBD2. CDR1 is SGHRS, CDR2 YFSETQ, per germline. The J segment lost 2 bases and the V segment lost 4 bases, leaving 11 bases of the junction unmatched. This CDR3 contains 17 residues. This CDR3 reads CASSQGRGAGAYNEQFF. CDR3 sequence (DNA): TGCGCCAGCAGCCAGGGGCGAGGAGCGGGGGCCTACAATGAGCAGTTCTTC.

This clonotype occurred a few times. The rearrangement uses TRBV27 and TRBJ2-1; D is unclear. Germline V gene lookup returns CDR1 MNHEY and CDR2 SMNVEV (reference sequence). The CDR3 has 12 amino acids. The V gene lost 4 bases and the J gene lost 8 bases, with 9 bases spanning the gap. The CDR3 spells CASSSPVHEQFF. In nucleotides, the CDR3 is TGTGCCAGCAGTTCCCCGGTACATGAGCAGTTCTTC.

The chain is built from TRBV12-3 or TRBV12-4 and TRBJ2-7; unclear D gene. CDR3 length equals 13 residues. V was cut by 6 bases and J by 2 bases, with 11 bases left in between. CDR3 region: CASSFTRTYEQYF. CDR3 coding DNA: TGTGCCAGCAGCTTTACAAGAACCTACGAGCAGTACTTC.

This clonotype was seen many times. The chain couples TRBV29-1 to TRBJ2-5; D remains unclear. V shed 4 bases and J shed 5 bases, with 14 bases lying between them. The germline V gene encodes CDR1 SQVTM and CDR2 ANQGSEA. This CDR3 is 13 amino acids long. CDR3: CSVVAPVGETQYF. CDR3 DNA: TGCAGCGTTGTGGCACCTGTGGGGGAGACCCAGTACTTC.

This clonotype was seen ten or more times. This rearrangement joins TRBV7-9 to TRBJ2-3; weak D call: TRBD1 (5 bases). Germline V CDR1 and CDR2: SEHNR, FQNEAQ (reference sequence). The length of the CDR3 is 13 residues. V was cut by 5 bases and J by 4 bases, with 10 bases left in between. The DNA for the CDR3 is TGTGCCAGCAGCACCAGGGTAGCAGATACGCAGTATTTT. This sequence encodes CASSTRVADTQYF.

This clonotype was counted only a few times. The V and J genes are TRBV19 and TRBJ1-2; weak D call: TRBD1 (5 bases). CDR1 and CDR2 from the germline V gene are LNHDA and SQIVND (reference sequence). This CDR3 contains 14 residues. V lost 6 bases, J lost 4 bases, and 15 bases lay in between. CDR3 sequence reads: CASRIGTASYGYTF. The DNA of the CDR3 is TGTGCCAGTAGGATCGGGACCGCCTCCTATGGCTACACCTTC.

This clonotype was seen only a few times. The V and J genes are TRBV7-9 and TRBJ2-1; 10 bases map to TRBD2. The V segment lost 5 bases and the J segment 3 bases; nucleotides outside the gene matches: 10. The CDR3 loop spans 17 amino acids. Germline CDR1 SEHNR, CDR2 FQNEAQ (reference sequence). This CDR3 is CASSRGASGGFYNEQFF. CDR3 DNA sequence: TGTGCCAGCAGCCGGGGGGCTAGCGGGGGCTTCTACAATGAGCAGTTCTTC.

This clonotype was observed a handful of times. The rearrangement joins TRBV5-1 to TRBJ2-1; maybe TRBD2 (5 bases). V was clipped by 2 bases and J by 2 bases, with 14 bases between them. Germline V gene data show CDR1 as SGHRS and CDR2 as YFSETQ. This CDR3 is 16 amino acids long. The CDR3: CASSLERRAAYNEQFF. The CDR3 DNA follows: TGCGCCAGCAGCTTAGAGCGGAGAGCTGCCTACAATGAGCAGTTCTTC.

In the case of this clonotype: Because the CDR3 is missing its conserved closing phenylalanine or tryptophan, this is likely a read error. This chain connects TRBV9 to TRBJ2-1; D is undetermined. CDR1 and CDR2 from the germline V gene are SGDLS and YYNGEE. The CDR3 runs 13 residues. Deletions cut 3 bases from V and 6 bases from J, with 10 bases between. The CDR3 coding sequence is TGTGCCAGCAGCGGTACTAATAGCAATGAGCAGTTCCTC. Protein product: CASSGTNSNEQFL.

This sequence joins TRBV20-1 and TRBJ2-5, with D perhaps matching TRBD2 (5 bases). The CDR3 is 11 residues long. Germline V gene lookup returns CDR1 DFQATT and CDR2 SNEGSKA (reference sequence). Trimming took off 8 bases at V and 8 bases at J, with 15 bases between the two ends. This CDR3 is CSPPLAVTQYF. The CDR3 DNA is TGCAGTCCCCCCCTAGCTGTTACCCAGTACTTC.

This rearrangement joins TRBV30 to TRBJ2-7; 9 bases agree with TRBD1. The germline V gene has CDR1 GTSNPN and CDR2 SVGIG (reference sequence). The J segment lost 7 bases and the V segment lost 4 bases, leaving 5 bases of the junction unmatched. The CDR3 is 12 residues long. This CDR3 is CAWTLGTGEQYF. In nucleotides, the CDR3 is TGTGCCTGGACTCTCGGGACAGGGGAGCAGTACTTC.

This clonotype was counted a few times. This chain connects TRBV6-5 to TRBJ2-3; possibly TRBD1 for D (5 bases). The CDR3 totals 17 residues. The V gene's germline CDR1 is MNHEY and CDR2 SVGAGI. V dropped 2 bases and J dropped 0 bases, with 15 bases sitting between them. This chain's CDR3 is CASSYPSLTASTDTQYF. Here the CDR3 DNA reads TGTGCCAGCAGTTACCCATCTTTGACAGCTAGCACAGATACGCAGTATTTT.

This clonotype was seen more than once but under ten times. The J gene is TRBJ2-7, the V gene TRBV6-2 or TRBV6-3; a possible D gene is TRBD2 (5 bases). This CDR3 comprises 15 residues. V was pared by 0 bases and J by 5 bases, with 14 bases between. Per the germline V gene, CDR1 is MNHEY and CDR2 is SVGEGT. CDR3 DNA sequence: TGTGCCAGCAGTTACTCGCTAGCCCCCGGGGACGAGCAGTACTTC. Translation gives CASSYSLAPGDEQYF.

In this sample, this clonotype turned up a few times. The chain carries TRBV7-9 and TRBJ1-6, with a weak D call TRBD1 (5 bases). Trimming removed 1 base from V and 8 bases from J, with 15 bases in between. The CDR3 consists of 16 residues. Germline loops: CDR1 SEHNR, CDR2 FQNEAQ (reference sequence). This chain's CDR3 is CASSLEGARGDSPLHF. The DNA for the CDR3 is TGTGCCAGCAGCTTAGAAGGGGCCAGAGGTGATTCACCCCTCCACTTT. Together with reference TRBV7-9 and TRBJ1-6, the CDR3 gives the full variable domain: DTGVSQNPRHKITKRGQNVTFRCDPISEHNRLYWYRQTLGQGPEFLTYFQNEAQLEKSRLLSDRFSAERPKGSFSTLEIQRTEQGDSAMYLCASSLEGARGDSPLHFGNGTRLTVT.

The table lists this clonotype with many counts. For the CDR3, the DNA is TGTGCCAGCAGCCAAGATACGGGGGGAAGTCCGAACACCGGGGAGCTGTTTTTT. Its translation: CASSQDTGGSPNTGELFF. The V and J genes are TRBV3-1 and TRBJ2-2, with TRBD2 matching over 7 bases. CDR3 length equals 18 residues. Germline CDR1 is LGHDT and CDR2 is YNNKEL (reference sequence). Germline trimming cut 0 bases from V and 0 bases from J; bases unmatched to any gene: 7.

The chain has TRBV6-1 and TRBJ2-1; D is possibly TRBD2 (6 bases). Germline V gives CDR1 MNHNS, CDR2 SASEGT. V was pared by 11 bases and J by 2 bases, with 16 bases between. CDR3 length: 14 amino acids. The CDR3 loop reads CASIGRGPYNEQFF. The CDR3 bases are TGTGCCTCTATCGGGCGGGGTCCCTACAATGAGCAGTTCTTC.

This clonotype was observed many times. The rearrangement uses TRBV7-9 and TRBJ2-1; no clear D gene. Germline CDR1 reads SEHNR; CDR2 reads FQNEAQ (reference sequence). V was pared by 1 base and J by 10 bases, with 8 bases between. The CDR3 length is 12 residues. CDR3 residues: CASSLDPEEQFF. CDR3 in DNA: TGTGCCAGCAGCTTAGACCCAGAGGAGCAGTTCTTC.

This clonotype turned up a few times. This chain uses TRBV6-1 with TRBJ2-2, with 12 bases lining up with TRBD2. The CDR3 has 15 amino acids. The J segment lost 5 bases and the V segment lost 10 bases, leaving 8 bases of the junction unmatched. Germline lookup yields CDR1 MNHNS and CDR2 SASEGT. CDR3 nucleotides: TGTGCCAACCCGACTAGCGGGAGATTTACCGGGGAGCTGTTTTTT. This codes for CANPTSGRFTGELFF.

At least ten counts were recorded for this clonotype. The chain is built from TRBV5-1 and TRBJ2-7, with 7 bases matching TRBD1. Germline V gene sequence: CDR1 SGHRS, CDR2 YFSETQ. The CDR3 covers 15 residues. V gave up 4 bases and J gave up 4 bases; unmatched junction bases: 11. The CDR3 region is CASSADTGVGYEQYF. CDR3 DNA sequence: TGCGCCAGCAGCGCGGATACAGGGGTAGGATACGAGCAGTACTTC.

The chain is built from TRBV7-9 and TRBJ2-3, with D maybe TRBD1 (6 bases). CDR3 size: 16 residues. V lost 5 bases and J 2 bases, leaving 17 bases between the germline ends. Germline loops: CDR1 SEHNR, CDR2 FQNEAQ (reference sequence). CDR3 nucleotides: TGTGCCAGCAGCCCCTGGGACAAAGGGGACACAGATACGCAGTATTTT. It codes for CASSPWDKGDTDTQYF.

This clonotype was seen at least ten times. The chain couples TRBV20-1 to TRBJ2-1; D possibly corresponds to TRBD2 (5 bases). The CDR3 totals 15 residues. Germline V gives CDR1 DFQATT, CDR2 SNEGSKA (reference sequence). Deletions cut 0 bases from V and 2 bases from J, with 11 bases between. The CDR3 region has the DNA TGCAGTGCTAGAGAAGCAGCGGTCCCCTACAATGAGCAGTTCTTC. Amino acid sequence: CSAREAAVPYNEQFF.

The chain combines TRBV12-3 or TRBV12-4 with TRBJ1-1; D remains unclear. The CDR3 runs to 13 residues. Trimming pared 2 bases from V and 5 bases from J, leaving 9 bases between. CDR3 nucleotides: TGTGCCAGCAGTTTAATGGCTCTAACTGAAGCTTTCTTT. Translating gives CASSLMALTEAFF.

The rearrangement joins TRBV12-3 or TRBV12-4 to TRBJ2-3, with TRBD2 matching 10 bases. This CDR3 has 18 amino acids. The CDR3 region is CTCSLRYRAGGNEDTQYF. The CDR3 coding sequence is TGTACCTGCAGTTTACGCTATAGAGCGGGAGGGAACGAGGATACGCAGTATTTT.